Listed here are 9 T cell receptor beta chains from one sample, sequenced in a study of T cell responses to AZD1222 COVID-19 vaccine. The data were produced by immunoSEQ multiplex PCR, yet TCRdb's version contains in-frame clones alone and is incomplete. This table has roughly 120,000 clones, more than 85% appearing once. Sequencing used peripheral blood, obtained on day 0 of AZD1222 vaccination. These receptors were obtained from an adult in good health.

This chain joins TRBV18 and TRBJ2-7, with D tentatively TRBD2 (5 bases). The CDR3 runs to 13 residues. In germline, CDR1 is KGHSH, CDR2 LQKENI. Trimming pared 0 bases from V and 7 bases from J, leaving 10 bases between. This CDR3 reads CASSPPSRGEQYF. The CDR3 nucleotides read TGTGCCAGCTCACCACCGTCCCGGGGTGAGCAGTACTTC.

The chain employs TRBV19 and TRBJ1-4; D gene uncertain. Germline V gene lookup returns CDR1 LNHDA and CDR2 SQIVND (reference sequence). Trimming cost V 4 bases and J 0 bases, with 18 bases left between them. CDR3 length equals 18 residues. This CDR3 reads CASSTGPTGPATNEKLFF. The CDR3 nucleotides are TGTGCCAGTAGTACTGGGCCGACCGGGCCTGCAACTAATGAAAAACTGTTTTTT.

The chain carries TRBV5-6 and TRBJ1-2, with a tentative D call TRBD1 (5 bases). This CDR3 spans 11 amino acids. The V and J ends lost 0 bases and 11 bases respectively, with 8 bases between them. CDR1 SGHDT and CDR2 YYEEEE come from the germline V gene. CDR3 sequence reads: CASSLAGRYTF. The DNA for the CDR3 is TGTGCCAGCAGCTTGGCAGGGAGATACACCTTC. Drawing the rest from reference TRBV5-6 and TRBJ1-2, the complete variable domain is DAGVTQSPTHLIKTRGQQVTLRCSPKSGHDTVSWYQQALGQGPQFIFQYYEEEERQRGNFPDRFSGHQFPNYSSELNVNALLLGDSALYLCASSLAGRYTFGSGTRLTVV.

The chain links TRBV3-1 (or the pseudogene TRBV3-2) to TRBJ1-1; perhaps TRBD1 as D (5 bases). Trimming cost V 4 bases and J 7 bases, with 16 bases left between them. The CDR3 totals 14 residues. In germline, CDR1 is LGHDT, CDR2 YNNKEL (reference sequence). CDR3 sequence reads: CASSPRAGGSEAFF. The CDR3 region has the DNA TGTGCCAGCAGCCCCAGGGCTGGTGGCAGTGAAGCTTTCTTT.

The V and J genes are TRBV18 and TRBJ1-2; 7 bases line up with TRBD1. Germline V gene lookup returns CDR1 KGHSH and CDR2 LQKENI. The CDR3 has 13 amino acids. The junction had 3 bases not matched to a gene; V was cut back by 2 bases and J by 6 bases. CDR3 nucleotide sequence: TGTGCCAGCTCACCAAGACAGGGCCATGGCTACACCTTC. Translated: CASSPRQGHGYTF.

The rearrangement uses TRBV7-8 and TRBJ1-2; TRBD1 aligns across 9 bases. This CDR3 contains 13 residues. J was trimmed by 4 bases and V by 3 bases; bases with no gene match: 0. Germline loops: CDR1 SGHVS, CDR2 FQNEAQ. This CDR3 is CASSLTGGYGYTF. DNA for the CDR3: TGTGCCAGCAGCTTGACAGGGGGCTATGGCTACACCTTC.

The gene calls are TRBV16 and TRBJ1-1; a possible D gene is TRBD1 (5 bases). V shed 0 bases and J shed 4 bases, with 9 bases lying between them. From germline, CDR1 is KGHSY and CDR2 FQNENV. The CDR3 sequence is 14 residues long. The CDR3 reads CASSQSPGATEAFF. The CDR3 DNA sequence: TGTGCCAGCAGCCAATCGCCCGGGGCCACTGAAGCTTTCTTT.

This chain connects TRBV27 to TRBJ2-3; D unresolved. The V end lost 7 bases, the J end lost 6 bases, and 11 bases lay between the germline ends. This CDR3 spans 12 amino acids. Germline assignment: CDR1 MNHEY and CDR2 SMNVEV (reference sequence). CDR3 loop: CASTAYGDTQYF. CDR3 nucleotide sequence: TGTGCCAGCACCGCCTATGGGGATACGCAGTATTTT.

The CDR3, as DNA: TGCGCCAGCAGCTTGGCACTAGCGGGGCAAGAGACCCAGTACTTC. This sequence encodes CASSLALAGQETQYF. The chain combines TRBV5-1 with TRBJ2-5, with 10 bases that match TRBD2. Germline CDR1 SGHRS, CDR2 YFSETQ. The CDR3 is 15 residues long. The V and J ends lost 0 bases and 2 bases, in that order; junction bases with no gene match: 1.